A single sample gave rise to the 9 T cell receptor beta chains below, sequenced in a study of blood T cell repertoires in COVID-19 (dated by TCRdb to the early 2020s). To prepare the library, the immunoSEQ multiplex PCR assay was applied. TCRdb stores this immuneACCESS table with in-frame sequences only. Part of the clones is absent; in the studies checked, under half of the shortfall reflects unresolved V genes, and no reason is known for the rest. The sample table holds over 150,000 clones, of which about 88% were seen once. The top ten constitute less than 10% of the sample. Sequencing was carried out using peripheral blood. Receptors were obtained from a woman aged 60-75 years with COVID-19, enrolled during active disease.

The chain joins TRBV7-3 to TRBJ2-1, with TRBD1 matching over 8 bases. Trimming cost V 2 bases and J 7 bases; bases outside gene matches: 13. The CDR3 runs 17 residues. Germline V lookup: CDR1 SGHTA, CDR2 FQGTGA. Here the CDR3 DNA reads TGTGCCAGCAGCTTAGGGAATCTAGGACAGGGTACGAATGAGCAGTTCTTC. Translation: CASSLGNLGQGTNEQFF.

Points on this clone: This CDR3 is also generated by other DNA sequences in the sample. In DNA form, the CDR3 reads TGTGCCAGTAGTATTCGGGGTTCGGGGGCCAACGTCCTGACTTTC. Translating gives CASSIRGSGANVLTF. The chain joins TRBV19 to TRBJ2-6; D may be TRBD2 (5 bases). Germline V lookup: CDR1 LNHDA, CDR2 SQIVND (reference sequence). The V and J ends lost 3 bases and 4 bases respectively, with 10 bases between them. The CDR3 is made up of 15 amino acids.

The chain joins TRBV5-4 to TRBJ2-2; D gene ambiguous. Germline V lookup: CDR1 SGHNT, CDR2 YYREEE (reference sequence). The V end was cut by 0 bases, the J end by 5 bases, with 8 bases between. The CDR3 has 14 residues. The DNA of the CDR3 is TGTGCCAGCAGCTTGGCCTCTAGAACCGGGGAGCTGTTTTTT. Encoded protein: CASSLASRTGELFF.

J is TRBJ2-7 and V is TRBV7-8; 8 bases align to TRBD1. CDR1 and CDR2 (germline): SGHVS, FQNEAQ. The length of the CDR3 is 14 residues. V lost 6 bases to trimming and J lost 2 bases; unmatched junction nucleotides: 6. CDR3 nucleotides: TGTGCCAGCAGTGTGGACAGGGACACCTACGAGCAGTACTTC. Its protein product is CASSVDRDTYEQYF.

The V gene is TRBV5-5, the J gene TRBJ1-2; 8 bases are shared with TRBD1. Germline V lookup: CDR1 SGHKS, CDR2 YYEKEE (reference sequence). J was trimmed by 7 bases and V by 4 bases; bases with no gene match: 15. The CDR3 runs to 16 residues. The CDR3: CASSPLDRVNLSGYTF. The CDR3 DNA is TGTGCCAGCAGCCCTCTGGACAGGGTGAATCTCAGTGGCTACACCTTC.

The CDR3: CASNSGTKNTEAFF. The CDR3 DNA is TGTGCCAGTAATTCGGGGACAAAGAACACTGAAGCTTTCTTT. The chain has TRBV19 and TRBJ1-1; D may be TRBD1 (6 bases). CDR1 LNHDA and CDR2 SQIVND come from the germline V gene (reference sequence). The CDR3 is 14 amino acids. V was clipped by 7 bases and J by 1 base, with 13 bases between them.

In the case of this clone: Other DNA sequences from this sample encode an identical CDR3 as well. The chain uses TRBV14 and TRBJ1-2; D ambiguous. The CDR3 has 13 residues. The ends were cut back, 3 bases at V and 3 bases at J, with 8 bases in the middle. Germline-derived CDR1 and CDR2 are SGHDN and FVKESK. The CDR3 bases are TGTGCCAGCAGCCACCAGAGGGACTATGGCTACACCTTC. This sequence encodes CASSHQRDYGYTF.

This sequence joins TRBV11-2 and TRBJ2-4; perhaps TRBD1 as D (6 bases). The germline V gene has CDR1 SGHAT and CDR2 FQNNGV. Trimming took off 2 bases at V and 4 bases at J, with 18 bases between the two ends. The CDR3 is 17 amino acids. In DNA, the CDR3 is TGTGCCAGCAGCTTATACGTCTTGGGGGCGCTGAAAAACATTCAGTACTTC. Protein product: CASSLYVLGALKNIQYF.

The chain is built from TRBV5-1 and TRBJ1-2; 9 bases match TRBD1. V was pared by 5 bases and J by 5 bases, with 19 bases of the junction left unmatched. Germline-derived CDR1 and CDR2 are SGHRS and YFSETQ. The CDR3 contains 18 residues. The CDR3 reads CASRPMGTGLDPGYGYTF. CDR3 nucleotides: TGCGCCAGCAGGCCTATGGGGACAGGGTTGGACCCAGGGTATGGCTACACCTTC.